The T cell receptor beta chain described here comes from a study of blood T cells in healthy people across ages. The authors ran a second PCR of about 6 to 12 cycles using a sample-barcoded 5' primer and a J-beta primer mix. TCRdb analysed the 5' RACE reads with MiXCR anew, one entry per CDR3 protein. The sample records around 1.1 million distinct CDR3 sequences, around two fifths being singletons. CDR1 is SGHDT and CDR2 is YYEEEE in the germline V gene. The J segment lost 4 bases and the V segment lost 2 bases, leaving 5 bases of the junction unmatched. The CDR3 runs 15 residues. The V and J genes are TRBV5-6 and TRBJ2-2, with 7 bases identical to TRBD2. Sequenced material: blood. The TCR comes from a man in his late teens or twenties in good health. In DNA, the CDR3 is TGTGCCAGCAGCTTTGTTAGCGGGCGCACCGGGGAGCTGTTTTTT. Translation gives CASSFVSGRTGELFF. The variable domain in full, completed from reference TRBV5-6 and TRBJ2-2, reads DAGVTQSPTHLIKTRGQQVTLRCSPKSGHDTVSWYQQALGQGPQFIFQYYEEEERQRGNFPDRFSGHQFPNYSSELNVNALLLGDSALYLCASSFVSGRTGELFFGEGSRLTVL.